This is a list of T cell receptor beta chains from one sample in a study of T cell repertoires in cytomegalovirus infection. These receptors are not linked to any known antigen. One entry per CDR3 protein results from TCRdb running MiXCR on the reads. The data hold around 340,000 distinct CDR3 sequences, with 25% to 30% observed a single time. This material consisted of cultured PBMCs, taken from culture after CMV antigen stimulation. Receptor source: a human donor in good health (CMV status not recorded). Some clones in this sample may be carry-over from other donors' samples. CDR3s include the opening cysteine and the closing phenylalanine or tryptophan. D genes are given only for firm matches. Rows may omit the clone size; those that give it use once, few, many or a size class.

TRBV19	TRBJ1-3	-	-	TGTGCCAGTAGCCAAGACACCTTCTCTGGAAACACCATATATTTT	CASSQDTFSGNTIYF
TRBV20-1	TRBJ1-6	few	-	TGCAGTGCTAGGTTCTCCAGGGAGACTTCACCCCTCCACTTT	CSARFSRETSPLHF
TRBV23-1	TRBJ2-3	few	-	TGCGCCAGCAGTCAAGTCCCTAGGAGGGATGGGTATTTT	CASSQVPRRDGYF
TRBV5-1	TRBJ2-3	many	-	TGCGCCAGCAGCCTTCCCACAGATACGCAGTATTTT	CASSLPTDTQYF
TRBV7-8	TRBJ2-2	many	TRBD2	TGTGCCAGCCGTCTGGCGGGAGCGAACACCGGGGAGCTGTTTTTT	CASRLAGANTGELFF
TRBV7-9	TRBJ1-4	many	TRBD1	TGTGCCAGCAGCTCCCGACAGGGAGGGGAAAAACTGTTTTTT	CASSSRQGGEKLFF
TRBV19	TRBJ2-7	-	-	TGTGCCAGTAGTAAGGTCACGGGGGACTACGAGCAGTACTTC	CASSKVTGDYEQYF
TRBV7-3	TRBJ2-3	few	TRBD1	TGTGCCAGCAGCCTACAGGGGGCGGAAGATACGCAGTATTTT	CASSLQGAEDTQYF
TRBV7-2	TRBJ2-2	many	-	TGTGCCAGCAGCTTACGGAAAACCCCCGGGGAGCTGTTTTTT	CASSLRKTPGELFF
TRBV7-9	TRBJ1-2	few	TRBD1	TGTGCCAGCATGATGGGAATGGGACAGGGCGGCTCTCACGATGGCTACACCTTC	CASMMGMGQGGSHDGYTF
TRBV20-1	TRBJ2-1	-	-	TGCAGTGCTAGAGATCTGGCTAGGGGGTACAATGAGCAGTTCTTC	CSARDLARGYNEQFF
TRBV7-3	TRBJ2-7	many	TRBD1	TGTGCCAGCAGCTTAGAGGGGGCCGGGGAGCAGTACTTC	CASSLEGAGEQYF
TRBV12-3/TRBV12-4	TRBJ1-2	-	TRBD1	TGTGCCAGCAGTCATAGACAGGGCTATGGCTACACCTTC	CASSHRQGYGYTF
TRBV5-1	TRBJ2-3	many	TRBD2	TGCGCCAGCAGCTTGGGGACTAGCGGGATTATCACAGATACGCAGTATTTT	CASSLGTSGIITDTQYF
TRBV6-1	TRBJ1-6	-	-	TGTGCCAGCAGTGAAGGGCTTGGGCCCTATAATTCACCCCTCCACTTT	CASSEGLGPYNSPLHF
TRBV6-1	TRBJ2-1	-	-	TGTGCCAGCAGCGAACACCTGAGCTCCTACAATGAGCAGTTCTTC	CASSEHLSSYNEQFF
TRBV2	TRBJ1-1	-	TRBD1	TGTGCCAGCAGCGAAAGATGGACAGGGGGTAACACTGAAGCTTTCTTT	CASSERWTGGNTEAFF
TRBV7-6	TRBJ2-7	few	TRBD2	TGTGCCAGCAGCAAAGGGACTAGCGGGAGAGGCTACGAGCAGTACTTC	CASSKGTSGRGYEQYF
TRBV7-8	TRBJ2-3	-	-	TGTGCCAGCAGCTCGGGACTTTCGGGGGATACGCAGTATTTT	CASSSGLSGDTQYF
TRBV6-2/TRBV6-3	TRBJ2-4	-	TRBD1	TGTGCCAGCAGCCGACAGGGAGAAAACATTCAGTACTTC	CASSRQGENIQYF
TRBV6-2/TRBV6-3	TRBJ1-4	-	-	TGTGCCAGCAGTTACGGGGGGTTCGGAACAACTAATGAAAAACTGTTTTTT	CASSYGGFGTTNEKLFF
TRBV5-1	TRBJ1-1	-	-	TGCGCCAGCAGCGGGGGGGGCCCTGAAGCTTTCTTT	CASSGGGPEAFF
TRBV28	TRBJ2-3	-	TRBD1	TGTGCGATAAGAGGGGGCTCAGCCACAGATACGCAGTATTTT	CAIRGGSATDTQYF
TRBV7-2	TRBJ2-3	few	TRBD1	TGTGCCAGCAGCCAGGGGGCAGGGGGCACAGATACGCAGTATTTT	CASSQGAGGTDTQYF
TRBV27	TRBJ2-7	few	-	TGTGCCAGCAGTTTATCACGCGGCGCCTACGAGCAGTACTTC	CASSLSRGAYEQYF
TRBV7-3	TRBJ2-5	many	-	TGTGCCAGCAGCGTAGGAGAGACCCAGTACTTC	CASSVGETQYF
TRBV7-4	TRBJ1-2	-	-	TGTGCCAGCAGCTACAAAAGGGACGGAAACTATGGCTACACCTTC	CASSYKRDGNYGYTF
TRBV20-1	TRBJ1-2	-	-	TGCAGTGCTAGAGATAGTAAGCACCTCTCAGGAGGCTACACCTTC	CSARDSKHLSGGYTF
TRBV20-1	TRBJ2-7	few	TRBD2	TGCAGTGCTAGGAGGTCTAGCGGGACCTCCAAAGGCGAGCAGTACTTC	CSARRSSGTSKGEQYF
TRBV11-2	TRBJ1-3	few	-	TGTGCCAGCAGCTTACCCGACAGGCCCTCTGGAAACACCATATATTTT	CASSLPDRPSGNTIYF